Listed here is a single T cell receptor (beta chain). Its antigen remains unknown. This sample was included in a study of OX40 agonist ivuxolimab in advanced cancers. Study overall: Patients with hepatocellular carcinoma, melanoma, renal cell or head and neck cancer made up the dose-escalation patients.

Germline CDR1 reads SGHNT; CDR2 reads YYREEE (reference sequence). V shed 3 bases and J shed 1 base, with 24 bases lying between them. This CDR3 comprises 19 residues. Overall study findings and caveats: Blood T cells, both CD4+ and CD8+, expanded clonally by week 6 at 0.1 to 3.0 mg/kg.

The method was immunoSEQ multiplex PCR; TCRdb's version includes in-frame clones alone and lacks a portion of them. The repertoire holds about 86,000 clones, with about 94% as singletons. This receptor was obtained from an adult with an advanced solid tumor such as melanoma, head and neck, liver or kidney cancer. This specimen consisted of CD4+ or CD8+ T cells sorted from blood, obtained in a trial of the OX40 agonist ivuxolimab. The chain employs TRBV5-4 and TRBJ2-3; D is perhaps TRBD2 (5 bases). The CDR3 region has the DNA TGTGCCAGCAGCTCAAGTAATTTTCAAGCGGCACTCGGCACAGATACGCAGTATTTT. Residues: CASSSSNFQAALGTDTQYF. The full variable domain, with the rest looked up from reference TRBV5-4 and TRBJ2-3, is ETGVTQSPTHLIKTRGQQVTLRCSSQSGHNTVSWYQQALGQGPQFIFQYYREEENGRGNFPPRFSGLQFPNYSSELNVNALELDDSALYLCASSSSNFQAALGTDTQYFGPGTRLTVL.